The TCR beta chain described here comes from a study of OX40 agonist ivuxolimab in advanced cancers. For the study in its entirety: Ivuxolimab was an agonistic, fully human IgG2 monoclonal antibody directed against OX40 (CD134), a costimulatory receptor. Intravenous ivuxolimab was administered to patients every 2 weeks at six dose levels: 0.01, 0.1, 0.3, 1.5, 3 and 10 mg/kg. Of the approximately 53 patients in dose escalation, approximately 20 had hepatocellular carcinoma, some 15 had melanoma, 9 had renal cell carcinoma and 9 had head and neck cancer. A male proportion of roughly 80% and a mean age of approximately 62 years, ranging from roughly 23 to 80, were recorded for the dose-escalation cohort. Patients were allowed to have had prior anti-PD-1, anti-PD-L1 or anti-CTLA-4 therapy, and less than 45% of the dose-escalation patients had previously received checkpoint inhibitors. Partial responses occurred in three dose-escalation patients: two with cutaneous melanoma and one with hepatocellular carcinoma. The purpose of peripheral TCRbeta sequencing was to test whether ivuxolimab changed TCR sequence diversity and led to clonal T-cell expansion. The monotherapy dose-escalation portion (N = 52 patients) of the phase I ivuxolimab trial is reported in the paper.

Genomic DNA was extracted from sorted cells for sequencing of the TCRbeta CDR3 region. TCRbeta CDR3 regions were sequenced using the immunoSEQ Assay. What TCRdb holds here is the immuneACCESS table cut down to in-frame rearrangements. Part of the clones is not present; checked against another copy, under half of the missing clones reflect an unresolved V gene, and the others are unexplained. In all, the sample holds some 86,000 clones, and around 83% of those were seen once. The ten top clones hold over 5% of the sample. The paper's findings and limits, for the study overall: In the 0.1-3.0 mg/kg groups, partial responders had among the lowest normalized peripheral clonal expansion, particularly in CD8+ T cells. Low levels of normalized T-cell clonal expansion were also seen in some patients who did not respond. After ivuxolimab, expanded clones were on average more numerous among CD8+ T cells than among CD4+ T cells. At doses of 0.1 to 3.0 mg/kg, clonal expansion of both CD4+ and CD8+ blood T cells was observed from baseline to week 6. Antigen specificity was not determined for the clonally expanded peripheral T cells.

A note on this clone: The antigen it binds to is not known. This sequence may be a read error, since a much larger clone differs from it by one base.

Patients with a history of autoimmune disease or receiving systemic immunosuppression were excluded from the trial. Peripheral blood for TCR sequencing was collected from all dose cohorts at baseline, on cycle 4 day 1, and on cycle 7 day 1. Samples were obtained from an open-label, multicenter, first-in-human phase I dose-escalation trial of ivuxolimab. Adults with locally advanced or metastatic head and neck squamous cell, hepatocellular, melanoma or renal cell carcinoma were enrolled in the trial. Before TCR sequencing, CD4+ and CD8+ T cells were separately sorted from peripheral blood. The CDR3 holds 12 amino acids from the cysteine to the phenylalanine. Only the CDR3 DNA is retained, 36 bases long and in frame from the first base. The germline V gene (reference sequence) specifies SEHNR as CDR1 and FQNEAQ as CDR2.

Sequenced material: CD4+ or CD8+ T cells sorted from blood, taken in a trial of the OX40 agonist ivuxolimab. The sequence came from an adult with an advanced solid tumor such as melanoma, head and neck, liver or kidney cancer. The chain links TRBV7-9 with TRBJ1-1, with the D segment identity uncertain. The nucleotide sequence reads TGTACCAGCAGCTTAGTTGTGGCTGAAGCTTTCTTT. Its protein is CTSSLVVAEAFF.